What follows are 2 T cell receptor beta chains derived from one specimen sequenced in a study of response to subunit inactivated influenza vaccine. TCRdb independently ran MiXCR on the RT-PCR reads; one entry per CDR3 protein. The sample consists of 800,000 to 1,000,000 distinct CDR3 sequences, about 20% of them appearing once. Sample: PBMCs from blood, taken 4 to 6 days after vaccination. The receptors derive from a man between 45 and 60 years old who received an inactivated influenza vaccine.

The chain uses TRBV4-3 and TRBJ2-1; 14 bases match TRBD2. The V and J ends lost 1 base and 8 bases, in that order; junction bases with no gene match: 7. Germline values: CDR1 LGHNA, CDR2 YSLEER. The CDR3 loop spans 17 amino acids. CDR3 amino acids: CASSQVGTSGSSYEQFF. The CDR3 DNA is TGCGCCAGCAGCCAAGTTGGGACTAGCGGGAGTTCGTATGAGCAGTTCTTC.

This clonotype was observed many times. The V and J genes are TRBV5-6 and TRBJ2-7; 10 nucleotides align to TRBD2. This CDR3 is 15 amino acids long. CDR1 SGHDT and CDR2 YYEEEE come from the germline V gene. The V segment lost 3 bases and the J segment 3 bases; nucleotides outside the gene matches: 6. CDR3 residues: CASSSLAGAYYEQYF. In nucleotides, the CDR3 is TGTGCCAGCAGCTCTCTAGCGGGGGCATACTACGAGCAGTACTTC.